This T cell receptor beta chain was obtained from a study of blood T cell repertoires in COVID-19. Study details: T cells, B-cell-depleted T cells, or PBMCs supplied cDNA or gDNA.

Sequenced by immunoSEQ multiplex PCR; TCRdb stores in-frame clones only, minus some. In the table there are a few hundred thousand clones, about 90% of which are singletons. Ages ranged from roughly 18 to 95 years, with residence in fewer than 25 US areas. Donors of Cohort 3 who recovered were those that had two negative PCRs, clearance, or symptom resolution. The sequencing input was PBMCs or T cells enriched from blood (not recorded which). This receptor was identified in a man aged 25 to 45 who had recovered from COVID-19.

CDR3 coding DNA: TGCAGACCCAAGCGGGGGATTTCCGAGCAGTACTTC. Protein sequence: CRPKRGISEQYF. The J gene is TRBJ2-7, the V gene TRBV29-1; 8 bases match TRBD2. The CDR3 spans 12 residues. Germline V gene sequence: CDR1 SQVTM, CDR2 ANQGSEA.